This T cell receptor (beta chain) was identified during a study of blood T cell repertoires in COVID-19. In the original processing: Amplification of reference gene primers was used by the study to estimate nucleated cell counts. Data came from immunoSEQ multiplex PCR; TCRdb stores just in-frame clones and leaves some out. The DNA was the basis for D and trimming; V, J and clone size are from that table. Of fewer than 250,000 clones in the sample, 83% were seen once. V gave up 3 bases and J gave up 5 bases; unmatched junction bases: 7. The CDR3 totals 14 residues. The germline gives CDR1 GTSNPN, CDR2 SVGIG (reference sequence).

The chain uses TRBV30 and TRBJ1-2; 9 bases agree with TRBD1. This receptor was identified in a woman in her sixties or seventies with active or convalescent COVID-19. Sequencing input: peripheral blood. CDR3 loop: CAWSLGTGTYGYTF. The CDR3 DNA reads as TGTGCCTGGAGCCTTGGGACAGGGACTTATGGCTACACCTTC.